The present T cell receptor (beta chain) was sequenced within a study of T cells in Graves' hyperthyroidism and ophthalmopathy. Researchers barred patients who had uncontrolled infection, other autoimmune disease, pregnancy or lactation. Orbital computed tomography, thyroid ultrasound, serum thyroxine and TRAb, and clinical symptoms together informed the diagnoses. Many counts were recorded for this clonotype. Trimming cost V 1 base and J 0 bases, with 3 bases left between them. This CDR3 region has 13 residues. Germline V lookup: CDR1 LNHDA, CDR2 SQIVND (reference sequence). Amplified regions were TCR beta CDR3 sequences from RNA transcripts. HTBI primers were used for first-round RT-PCR of the TCR CDR3. MiXCR was run by TCRdb on the multiplex PCR reads, yielding one entry per CDR3 protein. The table includes roughly 700,000 distinct CDR3 sequences, over 35% detected once.

The TCR sequence derives from a woman aged 40 to 50 with Graves' hyperthyroidism. Sequenced input: blood. The chain is built from TRBV19 and TRBJ2-5, with D hard to call. CDR3 protein: CASSIAYQETQYF. CDR3 DNA: TGTGCCAGTAGTATAGCGTACCAAGAGACCCAGTACTTC.